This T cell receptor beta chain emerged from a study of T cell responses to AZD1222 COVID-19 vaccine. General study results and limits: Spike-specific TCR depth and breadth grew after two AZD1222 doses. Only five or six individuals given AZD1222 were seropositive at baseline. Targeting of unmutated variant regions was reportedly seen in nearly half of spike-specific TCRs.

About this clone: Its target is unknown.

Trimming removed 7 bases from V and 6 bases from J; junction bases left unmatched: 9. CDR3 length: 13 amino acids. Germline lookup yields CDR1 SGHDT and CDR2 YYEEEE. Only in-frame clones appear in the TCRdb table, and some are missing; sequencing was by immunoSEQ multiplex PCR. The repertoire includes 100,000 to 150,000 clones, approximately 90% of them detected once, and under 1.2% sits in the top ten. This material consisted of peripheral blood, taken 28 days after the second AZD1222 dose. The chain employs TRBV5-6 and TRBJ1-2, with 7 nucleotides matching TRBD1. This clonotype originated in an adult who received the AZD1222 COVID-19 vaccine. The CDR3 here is CASGSTGSNGYTF. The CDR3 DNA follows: TGTGCCAGCGGATCGACAGGGTCCAATGGCTACACCTTC.